This record concerns one TCR beta chain sequence. These data belong to a study of blood T cell repertoires in COVID-19. The wider study: The samples span acute and convalescent COVID-19 from the United States, Italy and Spain. PBMCs, B-cell-depleted T cells, or T cells provided the cDNA or gDNA that made up the material.

Methods used by the authors: Quantification of nucleated cells was approximated via reference gene primer amplification. This table comes from immunoSEQ multiplex PCR, and its TCRdb copy is limited to in-frame clones, with some not included. V, J and clone size are those of that table, while D and trimming were read from the DNA. The repertoire has about 310,000 clones, roughly 87% of them found once; the top ten carry 1%. This clonotype was obtained from a man between 50 and 59 years old with active or convalescent COVID-19. The sample was peripheral blood.

The CDR3 region has the DNA TGTGCCAGCAGTACAGGGTTGGGTGAAAAACTGTTTTTT. Its translation: CASSTGLGEKLFF. The V call is TRBV6-2 or TRBV6-3, the J call TRBJ1-4; a possible D gene is TRBD1 (6 bases). Germline V lookup: CDR1 MNHEY, CDR2 SVGEGT. The ends were cut back, 5 bases at V and 7 bases at J, with 11 bases in the middle. The CDR3 runs 13 residues.